The 29 T cell receptor beta chains below were found in one sample sequenced in a study of blood T cell repertoires in COVID-19. Generated by immunoSEQ multiplex PCR, the TCRdb table keeps only in-frame clones and is missing some. The data hold 250,000 or so clones, with roughly 82% observed a single time. Sequencing was performed on peripheral blood. These receptors were taken from a man aged 35 to 55 who had recovered from COVID-19.

V gene TRBV4-3 combines with J gene TRBJ1-2; D ambiguous. Trimming took 0 bases from V and 7 from J, leaving 9 bases between them. This CDR3 spans 13 amino acids. CDR1 is LGHNA and CDR2 is YSLEER in the germline V gene. CDR3 sequence: CASSQDRVSGYTF. The CDR3 DNA is TGCGCCAGCAGCCAAGATCGGGTATCTGGCTACACCTTC.

CDR3 residues: CASSLSAGGSPSYNEQFF. DNA for the CDR3: TGCGCCAGCAGCCTCTCGGCGGGAGGCTCCCCCTCCTACAATGAGCAGTTCTTC. The V and J genes are TRBV5-1 and TRBJ2-1, with 8 bases matching TRBD2. Germline trimming cut 4 bases from V and 0 bases from J; bases unmatched to any gene: 12. In germline, CDR1 is SGHRS, CDR2 YFSETQ. This CDR3 contains 18 residues.

The sample holds one count of this clone. This rearrangement joins TRBV19 to TRBJ2-3, with D possibly being TRBD1 (6 bases). CDR1 and CDR2 (germline): LNHDA, SQIVND (reference sequence). The CDR3 spans 16 residues. With 3 bases removed from V and 4 bases from J, the gap between germline ends came to 17 bases. CDR3 region: CASSINQGFGADTQYF. The CDR3, as DNA: TGTGCCAGTAGTATTAACCAGGGGTTTGGGGCAGATACGCAGTATTTT.

V is TRBV7-9 and J is TRBJ1-4; tentative D call: TRBD1 (6 bases). CDR1 and CDR2 (germline): SEHNR, FQNEAQ (reference sequence). The CDR3 has 14 amino acids. Trimming left V 3 bases short and J 4 bases short, with 9 bases between. CDR3 sequence (DNA): TGTGCCAGCAGCTTCAGACAGGATAATGAAAAACTGTTTTTT. Residues: CASSFRQDNEKLFF. Together with reference TRBV7-9 and TRBJ1-4, the CDR3 gives the full variable domain: DTGVSQNPRHKITKRGQNVTFRCDPISEHNRLYWYRQTLGQGPEFLTYFQNEAQLEKSRLLSDRFSAERPKGSFSTLEIQRTEQGDSAMYLCASSFRQDNEKLFFGSGTQLSVL.

This clone was seen just once. J is TRBJ2-1 and V is TRBV7-8; 10 bases are a match to TRBD2. Germline V gene data show CDR1 as SGHVS and CDR2 as FQNEAQ. This CDR3 contains 15 residues. Losses at the gene ends were 6 bases for V and 5 bases for J; bases not matched to a gene: 7. The CDR3 spells CASSSWTSGNNEQFF. DNA of the CDR3: TGTGCCAGCAGTAGCTGGACTAGCGGCAACAATGAGCAGTTCTTC.

The chain uses TRBV6-4 and TRBJ1-1; 7 nucleotides agree with TRBD1. V dropped 6 bases and J dropped 0; count of bases not matched to a gene: 7. The CDR3 is made up of 15 amino acids. Germline V CDR1 and CDR2: MRHNA, SNTAGT. Here the CDR3 DNA reads TGTGCCAGCAGCGCATCCGGGACAGTGAACACTGAAGCTTTCTTT. Protein product: CASSASGTVNTEAFF.

V and J are TRBV6-2 or TRBV6-3 and TRBJ1-6; possible D gene TRBD1, 5 bases. V lost 5 bases and J 9 bases, leaving 11 bases between the germline ends. The CDR3 contains 13 residues. Germline CDR1 MNHEY, CDR2 SVGEGT. The CDR3 DNA reads as TGTGCCAGCAGTCCGGGGGTTTCTTCACCCCTCCACTTT. It is translated as CASSPGVSSPLHF.

This CDR3 is CASSYTQNTGELFF. The CDR3 coding sequence is TGTGCCAGCAGTTATACACAGAACACCGGGGAGCTGTTTTTT. This chain connects TRBV6-5 to TRBJ2-2; D gene unclear. V lost 3 bases and J lost 1, with 6 bases in between. The length of the CDR3 is 14 residues. The germline gives CDR1 MNHEY, CDR2 SVGAGI.

There are a few counts of this clone. The chain has TRBV6-5 and TRBJ1-6, with 9 positions matching TRBD1. Trimming at V came to 8 bases and at J to 8 bases, leaving 4 bases not matched to a gene. CDR1 MNHEY and CDR2 SVGAGI come from the germline V gene. The CDR3 contains 13 residues. The CDR3 protein is CASRDRAYSPLHF. CDR3 DNA: TGTGCCAGCCGGGACAGGGCCTATTCACCCCTCCACTTT.

The rearrangement links TRBV11-3 to TRBJ2-2, with D unresolved. This CDR3 spans 13 amino acids. V gave up 1 base and J gave up 3 bases, with 3 bases separating them. Germline loops: CDR1 SGHNT, CDR2 YENEEA. The CDR3 DNA reads as TGTGCCAGCAGCTTAGCTTACACCGGGGAGCTGTTTTTT. It codes for CASSLAYTGELFF.

The chain has TRBV12-3 or TRBV12-4 and TRBJ1-1; a weak D match, TRBD1 (5 bases). The CDR3 totals 13 residues. The germline V and J ends were trimmed by 6 bases and 5 bases, with 13 bases remaining between them. The CDR3 DNA follows: TGTGCCAGCAGCTGGGACTCTATAACTGAAGCTTTCTTT. This codes for CASSWDSITEAFF.

V and J are TRBV28 and TRBJ1-2; 7 nucleotides line up with TRBD1. V dropped 2 bases and J dropped 4; count of bases not matched to a gene: 4. The length of the CDR3 is 14 residues. Germline V gene data show CDR1 as MDHEN and CDR2 as SYDVKM. The CDR3: CASSLPTGFYGYTF. The CDR3 bases are TGTGCCAGCAGTTTACCGACAGGGTTCTATGGCTACACCTTC.

The chain links TRBV18 to TRBJ2-5; TRBD2 is a possible D gene (5 bases). The germline gives CDR1 KGHSH, CDR2 LQKENI. The CDR3 covers 13 residues. V dropped 4 bases and J dropped 5 bases, with 11 bases sitting between them. This CDR3 is CASSLTGGETQYF. The DNA of the CDR3 is TGTGCCAGCTCACTCACGGGCGGGGAGACCCAGTACTTC. Combining the CDR3 with reference TRBV18 and TRBJ2-5 gives the whole variable domain NAGVMQNPRHLVRRRGQEARLRCSPMKGHSHVYWYRQLPEEGLKFMVYLQKENIIDESGMPKERFSAEFPKEGPSILRIQQVVRGDSAAYFCASSLTGGETQYFGPGTRLLVL.

With regard to this clone: In the same sample, other DNA sequences code for this CDR3. The chain uses TRBV4-3 and TRBJ1-4; 7 nucleotides line up with TRBD1. Germline lookup yields CDR1 LGHNA and CDR2 YSLEER. This CDR3 region has 15 residues. The junction had 3 bases not matched to a gene; V was cut back by 1 base and J by 4 bases. The CDR3 DNA reads TGCGCCAGCAGCCAAGGGACAGGCTTTAATGAAAAACTGTTTTTT. It specifies CASSQGTGFNEKLFF.

The V call is TRBV6-5, the J call TRBJ2-5; D might be TRBD1 (7 bases). V was shortened by 6 bases and J by 4 bases, with 18 bases between the two germline ends. Germline assignment: CDR1 MNHEY and CDR2 SVGAGI. This CDR3 has 15 residues. The CDR3 bases are TGTGCCAGCAGCGCAATCAGGGGGGACCGAGAGACCCAGTACTTC. Amino acids: CASSAIRGDRETQYF.

The chain is built from TRBV7-9 and TRBJ1-6; TRBD1 matches at 11 bases. This CDR3 has 18 amino acids. Germline-derived CDR1 and CDR2 are SEHNR and FQNEAQ (reference sequence). V lost 2 bases, J lost 7 bases, and 10 bases stayed unmatched. CDR3 sequence reads: CASSLPWTGGLRNSPLHF. CDR3 nucleotides: TGTGCCAGCAGCTTACCATGGACAGGGGGCTTACGGAATTCACCCCTCCACTTT. Variable domain in full (rest from reference TRBV7-9 and TRBJ1-6): DTGVSQNPRHKITKRGQNVTFRCDPISEHNRLYWYRQTLGQGPEFLTYFQNEAQLEKSRLLSDRFSAERPKGSFSTLEIQRTEQGDSAMYLCASSLPWTGGLRNSPLHFGNGTRLTVT.

This chain joins TRBV7-9 and TRBJ1-5; a possible D gene is TRBD1 (5 bases). This CDR3 has 13 amino acids. Looked up from germline, CDR1 is SEHNR and CDR2 is FQNEAQ (reference sequence). With 4 bases removed from V and 5 bases from J, the gap between germline ends came to 9 bases. Written as DNA, the CDR3 is TGTGCCAGCAGCTCGGACACCTATCAGCCCCAGCATTTT. This translates into CASSSDTYQPQHF.

The V call is TRBV20-1, the J call TRBJ2-5, with a weak D call TRBD2 (5 bases). The CDR3 loop spans 11 amino acids. V gave up 3 bases and J gave up 5 bases, with 7 bases separating them. CDR1 DFQATT and CDR2 SNEGSKA come from the germline V gene (reference sequence). CDR3 in amino acids: CSASQRETQYF. The CDR3 DNA reads as TGCAGTGCTAGCCAGCGGGAGACCCAGTACTTC.

The chain uses TRBV3-1 (or the pseudogene TRBV3-2) and TRBJ2-4, with D possibly matching TRBD1 (6 bases). CDR3 length: 16 amino acids. The V end was cut by 4 bases, the J end by 1 base, with 14 bases between. Germline V lookup: CDR1 LGHDT, CDR2 YNNKEL (reference sequence). The CDR3 nucleotides read TGTGCCAGCAGCCGTTACAGGGATGGGGCCAAAAACATTCAGTACTTC. It specifies CASSRYRDGAKNIQYF.

The chain joins TRBV4-1 to TRBJ2-3; 8 positions agree with TRBD2. Germline V gene data show CDR1 as MGHRA and CDR2 as YSYEKL. Unmatched junction bases numbered 3, after V lost 0 bases and J lost 4 bases. There are 15 residues in the CDR3. The CDR3 sequence is CASSQEAGAADTQYF. DNA of the CDR3: TGCGCCAGCAGCCAAGAAGCGGGAGCAGCAGATACGCAGTATTTT.

A word on this clone: The final CDR3 position lacks the conserved phenylalanine or tryptophan, pointing to a likely read error. No DNA is shown, since the ends of the CDR3 on it are uncertain; the CDR3 is the one TCRdb lists. The CDR3: CASSYSRNGA. The chain joins TRBV6-7 to TRBJ1-2. TRBV6-7 qualifies as an ORF whose function is uncertain. Inclusive of both ends, the CDR3 amounts to 10 amino acids.

This clone was found once. This rearrangement joins TRBV9 to TRBJ2-1, with TRBD1 matching over 8 bases. The CDR3 spans 14 residues. Looked up from germline, CDR1 is SGDLS and CDR2 is YYNGEE. V was clipped by 0 bases and J by 7 bases; unmatched bases: 3. The CDR3 spells CASSVVWTGNEQFF. The DNA for the CDR3 is TGTGCCAGCAGCGTAGTATGGACAGGGAATGAGCAGTTCTTC.

The chain links TRBV6-6 to TRBJ1-3, with D tentatively TRBD1 (6 bases). V lost 2 bases and J 0 bases, leaving 11 bases between the germline ends. The CDR3 loop spans 16 amino acids. CDR1 MNHNY and CDR2 SVGAGI come from the germline V gene (reference sequence). The CDR3 reads CASSYGGRSSGNTIYF. The DNA of the CDR3 is TGTGCCAGCAGTTACGGGGGCAGAAGCTCTGGAAACACCATATATTTT.

V is TRBV3-1 (or the pseudogene TRBV3-2) and J is TRBJ2-3; no clear D gene. Trimming took 3 bases from V and 6 from J, leaving 13 bases between them. The CDR3 is made up of 14 amino acids. Germline V CDR1 and CDR2: LGHDT, YNNKEL (reference sequence). The CDR3 DNA reads TGTGCCAGCAGCCAGTCCTCGACTGGGGATACGCAGTATTTT. It is translated as CASSQSSTGDTQYF.

The chain links TRBV5-1 to TRBJ2-1, with TRBD1 matching over 7 bases. Losses at the gene ends were 4 bases for V and 8 bases for J; bases not matched to a gene: 6. This CDR3 is built from 13 residues. Germline V gene data show CDR1 as SGHRS and CDR2 as YFSETQ. The CDR3 loop reads CASSGQVPDEQFF. CDR3 sequence (DNA): TGCGCCAGCAGCGGACAGGTCCCCGATGAGCAGTTCTTC.

This clone has only a few counts. This chain links TRBV6-5 with TRBJ1-6, with a tentative D call TRBD1 (5 bases). The CDR3 runs 14 residues. V gave up 6 bases and J gave up 6 bases, with 12 bases separating them. Germline V CDR1 and CDR2: MNHEY, SVGAGI. For the CDR3, the DNA is TGTGCCAGCAGGACCCGACAGTTTAATTCACCCCTCCACTTT. This sequence encodes CASRTRQFNSPLHF.

The rearrangement links TRBV5-1 to TRBJ2-7; 8 bases fit TRBD1. CDR1 and CDR2 from the germline V gene are SGHRS and YFSETQ. The V and J ends lost 0 bases and 4 bases, in that order; junction bases with no gene match: 3. This CDR3 contains 14 residues. The CDR3 DNA is TGCGCCAGCAGCTTGGGGACAGGGACTTACGAGCAGTACTTC. The encoded protein is CASSLGTGTYEQYF.

This sequence joins TRBV5-6 and TRBJ1-4, with D perhaps TRBD1 (6 bases). This CDR3 has 15 amino acids. In germline, CDR1 is SGHDT, CDR2 YYEEEE. V was clipped by 3 bases and J by 4 bases, with 13 bases between them. The CDR3 nucleotides read TGTGCCAGCAGCTCGGGAACAGGGTTTAATGAAAAACTGTTTTTT. Translating gives CASSSGTGFNEKLFF.

The chain joins TRBV27 to TRBJ2-7, with a tentative D call TRBD1 (6 bases). Germline-derived CDR1 and CDR2 are MNHEY and SMNVEV (reference sequence). The CDR3 has 14 residues. V dropped 3 bases and J dropped 4 bases, with 13 bases sitting between them. In nucleotides, the CDR3 is TGTGCCAGCAGTTTCTACCAGGGGAATTACGAGCAGTACTTC. Its translation: CASSFYQGNYEQYF.